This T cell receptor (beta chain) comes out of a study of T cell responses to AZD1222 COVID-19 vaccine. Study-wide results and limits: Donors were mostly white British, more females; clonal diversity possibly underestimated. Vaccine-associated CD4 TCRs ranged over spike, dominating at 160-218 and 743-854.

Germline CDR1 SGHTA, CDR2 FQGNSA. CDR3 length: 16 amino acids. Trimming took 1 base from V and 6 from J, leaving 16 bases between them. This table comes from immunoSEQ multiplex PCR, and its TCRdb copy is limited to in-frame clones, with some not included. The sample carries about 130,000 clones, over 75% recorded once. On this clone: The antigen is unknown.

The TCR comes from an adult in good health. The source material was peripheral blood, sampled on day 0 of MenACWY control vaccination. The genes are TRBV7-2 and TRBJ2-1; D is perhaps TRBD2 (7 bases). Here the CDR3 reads CASSLDRGRAGNEQFF. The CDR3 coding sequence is TGTGCCAGCAGCTTAGATAGGGGGAGGGCCGGCAATGAGCAGTTCTTC.